The rows below give T cell receptor beta chains drawn from one sample of a study. From the 5' RACE reads, TCRdb called clonotypes with MiXCR, one entry per CDR3 protein. The sample yields about 50,000 distinct CDR3 sequences, around 28% seen once. Sequenced input: naive CD4+ T cells sorted from blood. The receptors shown here come from a female donor with breast cancer. The CDR3 runs from the conserved cysteine through the conserved F or W. The D gene is left open where the match is weak. A row's size may be missing; if present it is once, few, many or a size class.

V	size	D	J	DNA	CDR3
TRBV20-1	medium-sized	.	TRBJ1-6	TGCAGTGCTAGAGATTACTCTTCACCCCTCCACTTT	CSARDYSSPLHF
TRBV7-2	few	.	TRBJ2-6	TGTGCCAGCAGCTCACAGCTCTCTGGGGCCAACGTCCTGACTTTC	CASSSQLSGANVLTF
TRBV9	many	.	TRBJ2-7	TGTGCCAGCACGGCCGGCCGGGGGTCGGAGGACGAGCAGTACTTC	CASTAGRGSEDEQYF
TRBV5-1	.	.	TRBJ1-5	TGCGCCAGCAGCCCGGACACGGAAGGTCAGCCCCAGCATTTT	CASSPDTEGQPQHF
TRBV12-3/TRBV12-4	few	.	TRBJ2-2	TGTGCCAGCATGATCGGGGAGCTGTTTTTT	CASMIGELFF
TRBV7-9	medium-sized	TRBD2	TRBJ2-1	TGTGCCAGCAGCTTAGCGCTAGCGGGAAGCTACAATGAGCAGTTCTTC	CASSLALAGSYNEQFF
TRBV7-6	.	TRBD2	TRBJ2-2	TGTGCCAGCAGCTTGCGGGAGGGTGCGGGGGAGCTGTTTTTT	CASSLREGAGELFF
TRBV28	few	.	TRBJ2-3	TGTGCCAGCAGTGCGGTCACAGATACGCAGTATTTT	CASSAVTDTQYF
TRBV5-1	.	.	TRBJ2-1	TGCGCCAGCAGCTTGGATGGTAGAGAGGATGAGCAGTTCTTC	CASSLDGREDEQFF
TRBV28	.	TRBD2	TRBJ2-3	TGTGCCAGCAGTCTTAGCGGGAGAGGAGGGACGCAGTATTTT	CASSLSGRGGTQYF
TRBV4-3	.	.	TRBJ2-3	TGCGCCAGCAGCCAGGGAGGATCTAACACAGATACGCAGTATTTT	CASSQGGSNTDTQYF
TRBV20-1	few	.	TRBJ2-3	TGCAGTGCTTACCCGTTTGCGGACAGCACAGATACGCAGTATTTT	CSAYPFADSTDTQYF
TRBV7-2	.	.	TRBJ2-7	TGTGCCAGCAGCCCCAGTGCAGCGTTGGCTCACTACGAGCAGTACTTC	CASSPSAALAHYEQYF
TRBV11-3	few	TRBD1	TRBJ2-1	TGTGCCAGCAGCACCACCGCAGGGGGTCTCGATGAGCAGTTCTTC	CASSTTAGGLDEQFF
TRBV5-1	once	.	TRBJ2-5	TGCGCCAGCAGCTTGGATAGGGCAGGGGAGACCCAGTACTTC	CASSLDRAGETQYF
TRBV7-2	.	TRBD2	TRBJ2-3	TGTGCCAGCAGCTTAAAATCCGGGACGCGGGGGGGCACAGATACGCAGTATTTT	CASSLKSGTRGGTDTQYF
TRBV6-5	few	.	TRBJ1-2	TGTGCCAGCACGCGAAGATCCGGCGTTGAAGGCTATGGCTACACCTTC	CASTRRSGVEGYGYTF
TRBV3-1	many	.	TRBJ1-5	TGTGCCAGCAGCCCAAATACCCAGGGACAGCCCCAGCATTTT	CASSPNTQGQPQHF
TRBV3-1	few	TRBD2	TRBJ2-5	TGTGCCAGCCATTGGCTAGCGGGATCAGAGACCCAGTACTTC	CASHWLAGSETQYF
TRBV15	.	.	TRBJ1-5	TGTGCCACCAGCAGCGTCGGGACGGCTAGCAATCAGCCCCAGCATTTT	CATSSVGTASNQPQHF
TRBV20-1	few	.	TRBJ1-2	TGCAGTGCAACCAATGACAGTCCCCTGAGGGACTATGGCTACACCTTC	CSATNDSPLRDYGYTF
TRBV9	.	TRBD2	TRBJ2-3	TGTGCCAGCAGCGTGTCGACTAGCGGGGGGGCGACAGTTACGCAGTATTTT	CASSVSTSGGATVTQYF
TRBV12-3/TRBV12-4	.	TRBD2	TRBJ2-3	TGTGCCAGCAGCACTAGCGGGGGGACAAATACGCAGTATTTT	CASSTSGGTNTQYF
TRBV7-9	few	TRBD1	TRBJ1-3	TGTGCCAGCAGTACCGCCGGGACAGCTGGAAACACCATATATTTT	CASSTAGTAGNTIYF
TRBV20-1	few	.	TRBJ1-4	TGCAGTGCTAGACAGGGGTCAGAGGAAAAACTGTTTTTT	CSARQGSEEKLFF
TRBV2	.	.	TRBJ1-2	TGTGCCAGCTATGCCGGGACCGGGAACTATGGCTACACCTTC	CASYAGTGNYGYTF
TRBV20-1	many	.	TRBJ2-7	TGCAGTGCTAGGCGCGGCCCCTACGAGCAGTACTTC	CSARRGPYEQYF
TRBV4-2	few	TRBD1	TRBJ1-6	TGTGCCAGCAGCCAAGACGGGACAGGGGGCGACTTTCCTAATTCACCCCTCCACTTT	CASSQDGTGGDFPNSPLHF
TRBV6-1	.	.	TRBJ2-3	TGTACCAGCACCCTAGAGCCGGGCACAGATACGCAGTATTTT	CTSTLEPGTDTQYF
TRBV27	.	.	TRBJ2-7	TGTGCCAGCAGTTTATCAGCAGGAACCTACGAGCAGTACTTC	CASSLSAGTYEQYF
TRBV6-1	many	TRBD2	TRBJ2-1	TGTGCCAGCAGTGTTAGCGGGAGAGCTCAGTTCTTC	CASSVSGRAQFF
TRBV7-8	.	.	TRBJ1-3	TGTGCCAGCAGCTTGAAACAGCTTGTCTCTGGAAACACCATATATTTT	CASSLKQLVSGNTIYF
TRBV4-2	few	.	TRBJ2-1	TGTGCCAGCAGCCAAGACATACTAGCAAATGAGCAGTTCTTC	CASSQDILANEQFF
TRBV27	.	TRBD1	TRBJ2-7	TGTGCCAGCCGACAGGGCGCCGAGCAGTACTTC	CASRQGAEQYF
TRBV5-1	few	.	TRBJ1-1	TGCGCCAGCAGCTTCGATGGACGGAACACTGAAGCTTTCTTT	CASSFDGRNTEAFF
TRBV6-5	many	TRBD2	TRBJ2-7	TGTGCCAGCAGGCGAACTAGCGGGAGCGACTACGAGCAGTACTTC	CASRRTSGSDYEQYF
TRBV20-1	.	.	TRBJ2-4	TGCAGTGCCGACCCCCCTTGGTTAGCCAAAAACATTCAGTACTTC	CSADPPWLAKNIQYF
TRBV5-1	.	.	TRBJ1-2	TGCGCCAGCAGCTTGTCGAGCCAGGAGATCTATGGCTACACCTTC	CASSLSSQEIYGYTF
TRBV2	few	.	TRBJ1-3	TGTGCCAGCAGTGGACGTTACTCTGGAAACACCATATATTTT	CASSGRYSGNTIYF
TRBV20-1	.	.	TRBJ2-7	TGCAGTGCTAATACGAGGAGAAGTACCTACGAGCAGTACTTC	CSANTRRSTYEQYF
TRBV29-1	few	TRBD1	TRBJ1-4	TGCAGCGCCGCTAGGGGGACAGGGGAAGAAAAACTGTTTTTT	CSAARGTGEEKLFF
TRBV4-1	.	.	TRBJ1-5	TGCGCCAGCAGCCCCACTCAGGGTAGCAATCAGCCCCAGCATTTT	CASSPTQGSNQPQHF
TRBV27	.	TRBD2	TRBJ2-5	TGTGCCAGCAGTTTATCGTGGGCGGGAGATGAGACCCAGTACTTC	CASSLSWAGDETQYF
TRBV20-1	many	TRBD1	TRBJ1-1	TGCAGTGCCATTGAGGGACAGAGCTTCTCTGAAGCTTTCTTT	CSAIEGQSFSEAFF